This entry is about one T cell receptor (beta chain). Its antigen is not identified. A much larger clone is a single base away; this may be a read error. CDR3 size: 15 residues. The germline V gene encodes CDR1 SNHLY and CDR2 FYNNEI. This entry is derived from a study of blood T cells in healthy people across ages. Through a sample-barcoded 5' primer and a J-beta primer mix, a second PCR was run for roughly 6 to 11 cycles. TCRdb reanalysed the 5' RACE reads using MiXCR and keeps one entry per CDR3 protein. The data show hundreds of thousands of distinct CDR3 sequences, 29% seen once. Study-level points and caveats: As age increased, TCR beta diversity per million T cells fell in a roughly linear fashion.

This clonotype was sampled from a woman older than 75 in good health. Sequencing was done on a sample of blood. The chain uses TRBV2 and TRBJ2-6, with D maybe TRBD1 (5 bases). This CDR3 reads CASSQIRSGANVRTF. DNA for the CDR3: TGTGCCAGCAGTCAAATTCGCTCTGGGGCCAACGTCCGGACTTTC.